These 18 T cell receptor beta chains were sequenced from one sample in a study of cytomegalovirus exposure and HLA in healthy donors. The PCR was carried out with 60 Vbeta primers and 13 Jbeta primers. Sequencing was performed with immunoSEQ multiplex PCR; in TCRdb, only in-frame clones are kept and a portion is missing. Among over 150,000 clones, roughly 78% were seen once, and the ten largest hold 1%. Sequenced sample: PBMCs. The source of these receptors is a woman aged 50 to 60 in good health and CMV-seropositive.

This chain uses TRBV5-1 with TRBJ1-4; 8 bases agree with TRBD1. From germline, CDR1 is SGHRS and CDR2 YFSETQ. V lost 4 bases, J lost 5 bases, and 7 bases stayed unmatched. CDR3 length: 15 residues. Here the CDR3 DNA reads TGCGCCAGCAGCGTGGGACAGGCCTCCAATGAAAAACTGTTTTTT. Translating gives CASSVGQASNEKLFF.

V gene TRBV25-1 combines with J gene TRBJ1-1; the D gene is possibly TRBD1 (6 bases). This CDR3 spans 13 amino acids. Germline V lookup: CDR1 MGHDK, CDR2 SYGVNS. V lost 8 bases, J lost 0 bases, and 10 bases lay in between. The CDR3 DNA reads TGTGCCAGCCGCCGGGACATGAACACTGAAGCTTTCTTT. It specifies CASRRDMNTEAFF.

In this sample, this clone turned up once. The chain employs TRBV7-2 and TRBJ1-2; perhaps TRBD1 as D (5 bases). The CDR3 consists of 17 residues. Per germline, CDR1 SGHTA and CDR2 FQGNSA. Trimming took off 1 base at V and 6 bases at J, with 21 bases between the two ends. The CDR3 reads CASSLGGHGGGKNGYTF. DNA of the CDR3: TGTGCCAGCAGCTTAGGAGGGCACGGTGGGGGGAAAAATGGCTACACCTTC.

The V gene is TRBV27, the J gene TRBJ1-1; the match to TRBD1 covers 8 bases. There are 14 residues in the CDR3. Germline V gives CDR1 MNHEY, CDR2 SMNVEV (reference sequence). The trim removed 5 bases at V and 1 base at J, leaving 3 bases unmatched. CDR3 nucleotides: TGTGCCAGCAGTGTGGGACAGGCGAACACTGAAGCTTTCTTT. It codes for CASSVGQANTEAFF.

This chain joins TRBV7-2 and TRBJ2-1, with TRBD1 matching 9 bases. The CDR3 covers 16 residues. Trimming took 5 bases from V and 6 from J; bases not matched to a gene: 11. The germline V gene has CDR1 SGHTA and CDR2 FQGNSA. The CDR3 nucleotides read TGTGCCAGCAGCGCGCAACCCGGGACAGGGTTCAATGAGCAGTTCTTC. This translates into CASSAQPGTGFNEQFF.

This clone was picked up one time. As DNA, the CDR3 is TGTGCCAGCAGCCCGAGGACAGGGAGCTCCTACGAGCAGTACTTC. This codes for CASSPRTGSSYEQYF. This rearrangement joins TRBV9 to TRBJ2-7; TRBD1 aligns across 8 bases. The germline CDR1 and CDR2 sequences are SGDLS and YYNGEE. This CDR3 contains 15 residues. V gave up 4 bases and J gave up 0 bases; unmatched junction bases: 6. The full variable domain, rest sourced from reference TRBV9 and TRBJ2-7, is DSGVTQTPKHLITATGQRVTLRCSPRSGDLSVYWYQQSLDQGLQFLIQYYNGEERAKGNILERFSAQQFPDLHSELNLSSLELGDSALYFCASSPRTGSSYEQYFGPGTRLTVT.

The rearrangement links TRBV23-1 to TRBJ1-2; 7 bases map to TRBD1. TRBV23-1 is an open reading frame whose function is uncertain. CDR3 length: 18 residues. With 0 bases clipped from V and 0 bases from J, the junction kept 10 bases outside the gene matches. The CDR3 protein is CASSQSGDRSTPNYGYTF. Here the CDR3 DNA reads TGCGCCAGCAGTCAATCTGGGGACAGATCAACTCCTAACTATGGCTACACCTTC.

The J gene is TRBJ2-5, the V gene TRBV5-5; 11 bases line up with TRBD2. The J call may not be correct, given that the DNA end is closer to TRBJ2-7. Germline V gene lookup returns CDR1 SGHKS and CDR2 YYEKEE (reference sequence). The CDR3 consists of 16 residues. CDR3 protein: CASSLPTTSGSSEQYF. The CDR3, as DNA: TGTGCCAGCAGCTTGCCTACAACTAGCGGGAGTAGCGAGCAGTACTTC.

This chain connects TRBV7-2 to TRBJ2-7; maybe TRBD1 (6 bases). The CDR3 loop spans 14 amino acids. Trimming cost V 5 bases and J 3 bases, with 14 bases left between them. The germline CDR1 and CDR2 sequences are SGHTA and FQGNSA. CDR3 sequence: CASSLQGTLYEQYF. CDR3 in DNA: TGTGCCAGCAGCCTTCAGGGGACCCTCTACGAGCAGTACTTC.

Written as DNA, the CDR3 is TGTGCCAGCTCACCCCTAGCGGGAGCAGAAGAGACCCAGTACTTC. It codes for CASSPLAGAEETQYF. The rearrangement joins TRBV18 to TRBJ2-5, with 10 bases identical to TRBD2. Germline trimming cut 3 bases from V and 3 bases from J; bases unmatched to any gene: 4. CDR1 and CDR2 from the germline V gene are KGHSH and LQKENI. The CDR3 consists of 15 residues.

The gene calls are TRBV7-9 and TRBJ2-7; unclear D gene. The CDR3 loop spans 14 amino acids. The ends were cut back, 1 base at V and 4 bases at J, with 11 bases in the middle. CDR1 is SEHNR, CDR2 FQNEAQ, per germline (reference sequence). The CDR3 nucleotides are TGTGCCAGCAGCTTAGGACATCAATGGTACGAGCAGTACTTC. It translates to CASSLGHQWYEQYF.

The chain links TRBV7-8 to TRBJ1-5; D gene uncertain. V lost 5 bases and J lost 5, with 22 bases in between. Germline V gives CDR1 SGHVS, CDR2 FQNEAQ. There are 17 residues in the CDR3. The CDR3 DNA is TGTGCCAGCAGCCACCCCGCTGGCAGGAAAACGGATCAGCCCCAGCATTTT. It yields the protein CASSHPAGRKTDQPQHF.

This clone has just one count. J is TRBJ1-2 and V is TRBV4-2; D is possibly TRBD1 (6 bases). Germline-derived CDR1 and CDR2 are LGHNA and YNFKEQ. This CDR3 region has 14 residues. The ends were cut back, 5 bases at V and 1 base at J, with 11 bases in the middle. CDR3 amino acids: CASSSTGVNYGYTF. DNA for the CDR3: TGTGCCAGCAGCTCGACAGGAGTTAACTATGGCTACACCTTC.

As DNA, the CDR3 is TGTGCCAGCCGGCCAGGGATCCCCTACGAGCAGTACTTC. It is translated as CASRPGIPYEQYF. The V and J genes are TRBV6-1 and TRBJ2-7, with D possibly matching TRBD1 (5 bases). V shed 8 bases and J shed 2 bases, with 13 bases lying between them. This CDR3 is 13 amino acids long. Germline lookup yields CDR1 MNHNS and CDR2 SASEGT.

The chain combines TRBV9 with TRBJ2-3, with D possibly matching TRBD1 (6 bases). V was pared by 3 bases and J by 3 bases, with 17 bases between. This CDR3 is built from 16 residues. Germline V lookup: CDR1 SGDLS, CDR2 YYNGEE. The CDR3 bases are TGTGCCAGCAGCGCCGAACTGGGAAGGGGGACAGATACGCAGTATTTT. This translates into CASSAELGRGTDTQYF.

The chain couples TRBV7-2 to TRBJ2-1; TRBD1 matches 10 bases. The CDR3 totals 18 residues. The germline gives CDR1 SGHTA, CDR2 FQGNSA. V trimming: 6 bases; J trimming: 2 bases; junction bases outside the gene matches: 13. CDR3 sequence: CASSSVRAGTGAYNEQFF. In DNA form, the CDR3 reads TGTGCCAGCAGTTCAGTAAGAGCCGGGACAGGGGCCTACAATGAGCAGTTCTTC.

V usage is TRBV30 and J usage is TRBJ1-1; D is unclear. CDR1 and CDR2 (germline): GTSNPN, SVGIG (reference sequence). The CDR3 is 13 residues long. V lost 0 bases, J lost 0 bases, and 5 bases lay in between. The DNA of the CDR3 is TGTGCCTGGAGTGTACAAGTGAACACTGAAGCTTTCTTT. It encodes CAWSVQVNTEAFF. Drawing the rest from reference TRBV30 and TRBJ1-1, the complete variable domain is SQTIHQWPATLVQPVGSPLSLECTVEGTSNPNLYWYRQAAGRGLQLLFYSVGIGQISSEVPQNLSASRPQDRQFILSSKKLLLSDSGFYLCAWSVQVNTEAFFGQGTRLTVV.

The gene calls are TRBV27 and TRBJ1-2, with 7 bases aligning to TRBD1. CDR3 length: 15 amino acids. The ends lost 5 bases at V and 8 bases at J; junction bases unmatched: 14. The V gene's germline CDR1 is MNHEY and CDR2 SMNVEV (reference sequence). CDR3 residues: CASSPATGKVGGYTF. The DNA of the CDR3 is TGTGCCAGCAGTCCCGCGACAGGGAAGGTCGGAGGCTACACCTTC.